These 19 T cell receptor beta chains came from one sample sequenced in a study of beta chain features in type 1 diabetes. The entirety of the isolated RNA underwent reverse transcription, so expressed TCRB transcripts were sequenced. Profiling relied on immunoSEQ multiplex PCR, and the TCRdb table lists in-frame clones only, not all of them. The data hold a few hundred thousand clones, with over 10% observed a single time. The sequencing sample was made of naive CD4+ T cells from blood. All receptors derive from a man younger than 35 in good health.

V and J are TRBV6-6 and TRBJ1-2, with 8 bases identical to TRBD1. Germline CDR1 is MNHNY and CDR2 is SVGAGI (reference sequence). This CDR3 spans 12 amino acids. With V trimmed by 2 bases and J by 8 bases, 1 base remained unmatched. CDR3 sequence: CASSYGQGGYTF. The CDR3, as DNA: TGTGCCAGCAGTTACGGACAGGGCGGCTACACCTTC.

The rearrangement links TRBV5-1 to TRBJ2-7; 11 nucleotides align to TRBD2. Germline V gene sequence: CDR1 SGHRS, CDR2 YFSETQ. This CDR3 region has 18 residues. Trimming took 0 bases from V and 0 from J; bases not matched to a gene: 8. CDR3 sequence: CASSLVRGLAESSYEQYF. Written as DNA, the CDR3 is TGCGCCAGCAGCTTGGTGAGGGGACTAGCGGAAAGCTCCTACGAGCAGTACTTC.

V usage is TRBV5-4 and J usage is TRBJ2-1, with D uncertain. The CDR3 consists of 14 residues. V dropped 0 bases and J dropped 4 bases, with 8 bases sitting between them. In germline, CDR1 is SGHNT, CDR2 YYREEE (reference sequence). The CDR3 nucleotides read TGTGCCAGCAGCTTGGGCAGTCTTTACAATGAGCAGTTCTTC. This gives the protein CASSLGSLYNEQFF.

The chain recombines TRBV7-3 with TRBJ2-3; 11 nucleotides line up with TRBD1. With 5 bases clipped from V and 8 bases from J, the junction kept 12 bases outside the gene matches. Germline V gene sequence: CDR1 SGHTA, CDR2 FQGTGA. This CDR3 is built from 16 residues. CDR3 DNA: TGTGCCAGCAGCCCACCGGGACAGGGGGTGGCGGGTACGCAGTATTTT. Translating gives CASSPPGQGVAGTQYF.

This sequence joins TRBV5-6 and TRBJ1-5; D is ambiguous. The CDR3 runs to 13 residues. Germline lookup yields CDR1 SGHDT and CDR2 YYEEEE. Trimming removed 0 bases at V and 3 bases at J, with 4 bases between. The CDR3 DNA sequence: TGTGCCAGCAGCTTGGGGCCCAATCAGCCCCAGCATTTT. This gives the protein CASSLGPNQPQHF.

This clone was detected only a few times. This chain uses TRBV28 with TRBJ2-5, with TRBD2 matching over 8 bases. The J call may be in error: the DNA end matches TRBJ2-7 better. CDR1 MDHEN and CDR2 SYDVKM come from the germline V gene. The CDR3 runs 14 residues. CDR3 sequence reads: CASSLAGGRYEQYF. CDR3 coding DNA: TGTGCCAGCAGTTTGGCGGGGGGCCGGTACGAGCAGTACTTC.

This clone was detected many times. The chain combines TRBV14 with TRBJ2-5, with D unresolved. The CDR3 length is 12 residues. The germline V and J ends were trimmed by 0 bases and 5 bases, with 4 bases remaining between them. The germline V gene encodes CDR1 SGHDN and CDR2 FVKESK. DNA of the CDR3: TGTGCCAGCAGCCAAGACGGGGAGACCCAGTACTTC. It codes for CASSQDGETQYF.

The table lists this clone with a few counts. The genes are TRBV29-1 and TRBJ1-2; TRBD1 aligns across 7 bases. The CDR3 totals 12 residues. V lost 6 bases, J lost 3 bases, and 4 bases stayed unmatched. The germline V gene encodes CDR1 SQVTM and CDR2 ANQGSEA. The CDR3, as DNA: TGCAGCGTGGGACAGCCCGACTATGGCTACACCTTC. Translating gives CSVGQPDYGYTF.

The chain joins TRBV29-1 to TRBJ2-6, with 7 nucleotides matching TRBD2. The germline V gene has CDR1 SQVTM and CDR2 ANQGSEA. Trimming at V came to 6 bases and at J to 1 base, leaving 3 bases not matched to a gene. CDR3 size: 14 residues. This CDR3 is CSVAGVSGANVLTF. The CDR3 bases are TGCAGCGTCGCGGGGGTGTCTGGGGCCAACGTCCTGACTTTC.

The rearrangement uses TRBV4-2 and TRBJ2-7; possible D gene TRBD1, 5 bases. CDR3 length equals 14 residues. The V end was cut by 5 bases, the J end by 1 base, with 12 bases between. Per germline, CDR1 LGHNA and CDR2 YNFKEQ. The CDR3 loop reads CASSSRQHSYEQYF. DNA for the CDR3: TGTGCCAGCAGCTCCCGACAGCATTCCTACGAGCAGTACTTC.

This chain connects TRBV15 to TRBJ2-3; TRBD2 aligns across 10 bases. CDR3 length: 18 amino acids. Germline V gene lookup returns CDR1 LNHNV and CDR2 YYDKDF (reference sequence). V lost 1 base, J lost 2 bases, and 9 bases stayed unmatched. The CDR3 sequence: CATSRGYSGRQNTDTQYF. The CDR3 DNA reads TGTGCCACCAGCAGAGGATATAGCGGGAGGCAGAACACAGATACGCAGTATTTT.

This clone was seen a handful of times. V and J are TRBV28 and TRBJ1-2; D uncertain. There are 15 residues in the CDR3. Trimming removed 6 bases at V and 8 bases at J, with 22 bases between. The germline gives CDR1 MDHEN, CDR2 SYDVKM. The chain's CDR3 is CASRTGTPGWRGYTF. The CDR3 DNA sequence: TGTGCCAGCAGAACTGGCACCCCGGGGTGGCGCGGCTACACCTTC.

V usage is TRBV4-3 and J usage is TRBJ2-1; D perhaps matches TRBD2 (7 bases). CDR3 length: 19 amino acids. Per germline, CDR1 LGHNA and CDR2 YSLEER. The V gene lost 0 bases and the J gene lost 0 bases, with 18 bases spanning the gap. The CDR3 loop reads CASSQERARGGASYNEQFF. In nucleotides, the CDR3 is TGCGCCAGCAGCCAAGAACGTGCTAGGGGGGGGGCCTCCTACAATGAGCAGTTCTTC.

In its sample, this clone was seen a few times. The rearrangement uses TRBV28 and TRBJ2-6; D perhaps matches TRBD1 (6 bases). The germline CDR1 and CDR2 sequences are MDHEN and SYDVKM. With 3 bases removed from V and 4 bases from J, the gap between germline ends came to 10 bases. The CDR3 covers 15 residues. The CDR3 is CASSFHRAGANVLTF. CDR3 bases: TGTGCCAGCAGTTTTCACAGGGCGGGGGCCAACGTCCTGACTTTC.

The chain links TRBV16 to TRBJ2-7, with 8 bases lining up with TRBD1. The CDR3 sequence is 14 residues long. V lost 4 bases and J lost 2; bases outside the gene matches: 4. Germline V gene data show CDR1 as KGHSY and CDR2 as FQNENV. CDR3: CASSPDRGTYEQYF. The CDR3 DNA is TGTGCCAGCAGCCCTGACAGGGGAACCTACGAGCAGTACTTC.

This clone turned up a few times. This sequence joins TRBV4-3 and TRBJ1-2; TRBD1 aligns across 8 bases. The CDR3 runs to 17 residues. Per the germline V gene, CDR1 is LGHNA and CDR2 is YSLEER. V lost 1 base to trimming and J lost 2 bases; unmatched junction nucleotides: 9. The CDR3 nucleotides read TGCGCCAGCAGCCAAGTAATTGGGACAGGAGAAAACTATGGCTACACCTTC. Translating gives CASSQVIGTGENYGYTF.

V is TRBV4-3 and J is TRBJ2-1; the D is unclear. The CDR3 has 17 residues. CDR1 and CDR2 from the germline V gene are LGHNA and YSLEER. Trimming pared 2 bases from V and 8 bases from J, leaving 22 bases between. CDR3 residues: CASSQHSWVRPEDEQFF. Written as DNA, the CDR3 is TGCGCCAGCAGCCAACATTCGTGGGTGAGGCCTGAAGATGAGCAGTTCTTC.

This clone has just a few counts. In nucleotides, the CDR3 is TGTGCCAGTAGACTCGGGGATAGGTTAGCCAAAAACATTCAGTACTTC. It specifies CASRLGDRLAKNIQYF. The chain combines TRBV19 with TRBJ2-4, with a tentative D call TRBD2 (5 bases). The V gene's germline CDR1 is LNHDA and CDR2 SQIVND (reference sequence). V shed 6 bases and J shed 0 bases, with 15 bases lying between them. The CDR3 is 16 residues long.

The chain combines TRBV23-1 with TRBJ2-6; D gene unclear. TRBV23-1 is reported as an ORF; its role is uncertain. Trimming stripped 0 bases from V and 1 base from J, with 13 bases between. There are 18 residues in the CDR3. The CDR3 DNA follows: TGCGCCAGCAGTCAATCGCTCCCGGCAGGTTCTGGGGCCAACGTCCTGACTTTC. Its translation: CASSQSLPAGSGANVLTF.